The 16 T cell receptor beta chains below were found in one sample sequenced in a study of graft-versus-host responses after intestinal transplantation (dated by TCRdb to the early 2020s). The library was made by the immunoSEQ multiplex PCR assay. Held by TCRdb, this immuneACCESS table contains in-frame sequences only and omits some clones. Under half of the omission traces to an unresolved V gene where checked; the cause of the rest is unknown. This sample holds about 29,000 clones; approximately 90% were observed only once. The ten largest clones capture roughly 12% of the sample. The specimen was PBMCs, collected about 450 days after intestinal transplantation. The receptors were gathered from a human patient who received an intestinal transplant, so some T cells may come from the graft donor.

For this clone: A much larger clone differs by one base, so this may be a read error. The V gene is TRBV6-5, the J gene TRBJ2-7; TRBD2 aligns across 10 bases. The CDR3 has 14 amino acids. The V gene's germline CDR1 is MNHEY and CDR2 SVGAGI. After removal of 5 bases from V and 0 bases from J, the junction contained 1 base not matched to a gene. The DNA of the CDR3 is TGTGCCAGCAGTCCTAGCGGGAGCTCCTACGAGCAGTACTTC. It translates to CASSPSGSSYEQYF.

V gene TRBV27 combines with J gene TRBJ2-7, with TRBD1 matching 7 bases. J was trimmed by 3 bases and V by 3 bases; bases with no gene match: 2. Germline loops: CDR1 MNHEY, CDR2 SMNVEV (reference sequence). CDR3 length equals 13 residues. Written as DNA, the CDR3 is TGTGCCAGCAGTTTTAACAGGGGCTACGAGCAGTACTTC. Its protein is CASSFNRGYEQYF.

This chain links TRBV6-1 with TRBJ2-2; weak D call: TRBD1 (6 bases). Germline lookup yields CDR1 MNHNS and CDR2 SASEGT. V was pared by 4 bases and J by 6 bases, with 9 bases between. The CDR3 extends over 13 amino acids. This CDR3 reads CASSATGPGELFF. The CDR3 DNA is TGTGCCAGCAGTGCAACAGGGCCCGGGGAGCTGTTTTTT.

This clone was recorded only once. CDR3 sequence (DNA): TGTGCCAGCACCGAAGGGCCTTACTATGGCTACACCTTC. Amino acid sequence: CASTEGPYYGYTF. The V and J genes are TRBV2 and TRBJ1-2; D ambiguous. Between the trimmed V and J ends, which lost 7 bases and 3 bases, there was a span of 12 bases. From germline, CDR1 is SNHLY and CDR2 FYNNEI. The CDR3 is 13 residues long.

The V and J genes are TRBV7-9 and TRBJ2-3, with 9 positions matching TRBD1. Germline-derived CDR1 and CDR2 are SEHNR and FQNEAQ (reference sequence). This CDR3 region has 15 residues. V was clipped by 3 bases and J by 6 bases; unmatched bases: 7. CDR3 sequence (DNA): TGTGCCAGCAGCTTGCTGACAGGGGGGGATGATACGCAGTATTTT. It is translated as CASSLLTGGDDTQYF.

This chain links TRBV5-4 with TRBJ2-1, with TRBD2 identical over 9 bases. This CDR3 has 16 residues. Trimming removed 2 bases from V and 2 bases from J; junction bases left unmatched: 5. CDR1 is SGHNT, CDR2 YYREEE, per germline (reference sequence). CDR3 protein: CASSLGAGGTYNEQFF. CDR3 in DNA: TGTGCCAGCAGCTTAGGAGCGGGAGGCACCTACAATGAGCAGTTCTTC.

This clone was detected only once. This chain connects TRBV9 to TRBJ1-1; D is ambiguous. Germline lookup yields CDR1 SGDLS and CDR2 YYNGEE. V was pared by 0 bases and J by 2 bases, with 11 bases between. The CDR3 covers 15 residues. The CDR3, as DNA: TGTGCCAGCAGCGTAGCTGAGGGTTTCAACACTGAAGCTTTCTTT. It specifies CASSVAEGFNTEAFF.

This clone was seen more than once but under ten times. In nucleotides, the CDR3 is TGTGCCAGCAGCTTAGAGGGGAGAAACACCATATATTTT. Translated, it gives CASSLEGRNTIYF. The V call is TRBV7-8, the J call TRBJ1-3; TRBD1 might be the D (5 bases). Trimming stripped 1 base from V and 5 bases from J, with 6 bases between. CDR3 size: 13 residues. The germline V gene has CDR1 SGHVS and CDR2 FQNEAQ.

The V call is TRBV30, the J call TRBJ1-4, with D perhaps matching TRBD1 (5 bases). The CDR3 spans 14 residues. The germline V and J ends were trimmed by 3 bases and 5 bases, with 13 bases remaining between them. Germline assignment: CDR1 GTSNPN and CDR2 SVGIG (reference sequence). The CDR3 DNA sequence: TGTGCCTGGAGGGGTAAGGGGAGCAATGAAAAACTGTTTTTT. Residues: CAWRGKGSNEKLFF.

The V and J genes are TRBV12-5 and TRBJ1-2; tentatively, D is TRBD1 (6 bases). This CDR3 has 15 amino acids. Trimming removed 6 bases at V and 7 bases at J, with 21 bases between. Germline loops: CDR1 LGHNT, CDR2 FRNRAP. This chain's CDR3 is CASGPPRTDLIGYTF. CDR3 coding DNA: TGTGCTAGTGGACCCCCTCGGACAGACTTAATTGGCTACACCTTC.

The CDR3 spells CASSISENTEAFF. The CDR3 DNA is TGTGCCAGTAGTATATCGGAGAACACTGAAGCTTTCTTT. The chain carries TRBV19 and TRBJ1-1; D gene uncertain. The ends were cut back, 2 bases at V and 1 base at J, with 5 bases in the middle. The CDR3 has 13 residues. From germline, CDR1 is LNHDA and CDR2 SQIVND (reference sequence).

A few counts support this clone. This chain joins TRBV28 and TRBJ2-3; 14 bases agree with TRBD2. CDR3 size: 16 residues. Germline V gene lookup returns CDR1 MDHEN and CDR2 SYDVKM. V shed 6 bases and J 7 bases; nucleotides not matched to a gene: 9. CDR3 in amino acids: CASRRAGTSGSHTQYF. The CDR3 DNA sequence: TGTGCCAGCAGACGCGCCGGGACTAGCGGGAGCCATACGCAGTATTTT.

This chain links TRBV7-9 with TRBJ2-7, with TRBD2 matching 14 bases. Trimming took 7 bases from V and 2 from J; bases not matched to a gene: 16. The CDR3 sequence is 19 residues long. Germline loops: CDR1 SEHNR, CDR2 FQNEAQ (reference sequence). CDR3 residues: CASIHLQTSGRANPYEQYF. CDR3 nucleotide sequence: TGTGCCAGCATCCATCTCCAGACTAGCGGGAGGGCTAATCCCTACGAGCAGTACTTC.

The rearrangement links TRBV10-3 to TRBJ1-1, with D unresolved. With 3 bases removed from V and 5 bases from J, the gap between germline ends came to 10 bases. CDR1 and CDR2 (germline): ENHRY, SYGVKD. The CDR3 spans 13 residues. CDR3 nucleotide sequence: TGTGCCATCAGTGAAACACGAGGGACTGAAGCTTTCTTT. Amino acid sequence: CAISETRGTEAFF.

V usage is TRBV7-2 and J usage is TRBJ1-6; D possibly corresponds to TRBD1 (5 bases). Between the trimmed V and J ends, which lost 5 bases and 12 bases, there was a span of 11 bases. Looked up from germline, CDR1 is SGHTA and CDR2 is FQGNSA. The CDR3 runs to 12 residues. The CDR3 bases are TGTGCCAGCAGCGTCGACCAGGGACCCCTCCACTTT. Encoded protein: CASSVDQGPLHF. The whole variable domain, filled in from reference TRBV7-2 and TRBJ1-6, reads GAGVSQSPSNKVTEKGKDVELRCDPISGHTALYWYRQSLGQGLEFLIYFQGNSAPDKSGLPSDRFSAERTGGSVSTLTIQRTQQEDSAVYLCASSVDQGPLHFGNGTRLTVT.

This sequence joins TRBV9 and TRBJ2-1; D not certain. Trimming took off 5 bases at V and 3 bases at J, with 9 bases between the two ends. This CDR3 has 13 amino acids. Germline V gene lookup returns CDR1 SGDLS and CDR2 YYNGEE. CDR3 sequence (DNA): TGTGCCAGCAGTCCATCCGACTACAATGAGCAGTTCTTC. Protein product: CASSPSDYNEQFF.